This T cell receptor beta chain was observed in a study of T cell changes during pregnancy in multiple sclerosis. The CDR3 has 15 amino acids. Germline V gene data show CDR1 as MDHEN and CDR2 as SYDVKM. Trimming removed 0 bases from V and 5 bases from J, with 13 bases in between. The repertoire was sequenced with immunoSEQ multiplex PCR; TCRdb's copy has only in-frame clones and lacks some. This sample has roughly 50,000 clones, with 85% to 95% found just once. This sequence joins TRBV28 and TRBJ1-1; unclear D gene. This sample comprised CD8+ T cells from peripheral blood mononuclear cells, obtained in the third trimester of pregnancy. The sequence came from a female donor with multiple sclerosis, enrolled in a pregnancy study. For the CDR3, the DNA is TGTGCCAGCAGTTTATGGGCCCAGGTTGGGACTGAAGCTTTCTTT. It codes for CASSLWAQVGTEAFF.